This TCR beta chain comes out of a study of TIL therapy for anti-PD-1-resistant metastatic lung cancer. V dropped 7 bases and J dropped 1 base, with 19 bases sitting between them. Germline-derived CDR1 and CDR2 are MDHEN and SYDVKM. This CDR3 comprises 16 residues. This was the immunoSEQ v3 assay. Sequenced by immunoSEQ multiplex PCR; TCRdb stores in-frame clones only, minus some. The sample lists around 59,000 clones, around 69% seen once, with 6% to 8.5% in the top ten. Time point of the sample: pre-treatment sample, taken before nivolumab and TIL therapy. The clonotype comes from a person between 25 and 79 years old with non-small cell lung cancer. J is TRBJ2-5 and V is TRBV28; D is undetermined. The specimen comprised blood, sampled at baseline. The CDR3 nucleotides are TGTGCCAGCACCTCCTTAGGGCGCGTGCGCCAAGAGACCCAGTACTTC. As protein: CASTSLGRVRQETQYF.